Listed below are T cell receptor beta chains from one sample, sequenced in a study of T-cell reconstitution after alpha-beta-depleted transplantation in children. TCRdb re-derived calls from the PCR reads in MiXCR, one entry per CDR3 protein. The data hold tens of thousands of distinct CDR3 sequences, with nearly 9.5% observed a single time. The material sequenced was PBMCs, mostly from graft donor cells, taken 60 days after TCRalphabeta/CD19-depleted stem cell transplant. These receptors were taken from a male patient between 2 and 10 years old who had a stem cell transplant for chronic granulomatous disease, so the T cells may come from the graft donor. CDR3s include the opening cysteine and the closing phenylalanine or tryptophan.

v_call	j_call	cdr3_aa
TRBV20-1	TRBJ1-6	CSATMKGASYNSPLHF
TRBV20-1	TRBJ2-2	CSASGVGLVNTGELFF
TRBV7-6	TRBJ2-7	CASSLEGRGDYEQYF
TRBV4-1	TRBJ1-6	CASSQEGDSPLHF
TRBV15	TRBJ2-5	CATSREGTSGETQYF
TRBV2	TRBJ1-2	CASSVGTGRSYGYTF
TRBV27	TRBJ1-6	CASGTGAYNSPLHF
TRBV29-1	TRBJ2-7	CSVGPSGTGNYEQYF
TRBV20-1	TRBJ1-5	CSARTDRGGQPQHF
TRBV20-1	TRBJ2-1	CSAREGSGSSALYNEQFF
TRBV4-1	TRBJ2-5	CASRRAGQETQYF
TRBV20-1	TRBJ2-3	CSAGNDFWSGDTQYF
TRBV9	TRBJ1-5	CASSVGSLPNQPQHF
TRBV20-1	TRBJ2-3	CSAKRTGRGGTDTQYF
TRBV12-3/TRBV12-4	TRBJ1-4	CASSSHVGGDSEKLFF
TRBV12-3/TRBV12-4	TRBJ1-3	CASSQSVSAGNTIYF
TRBV6-1	TRBJ1-2	CASTTQQGVAYGYTF
TRBV7-9	TRBJ2-2	CATNGKDGELFF
TRBV15	TRBJ1-1	CATSRVSLVRGAEAFF
TRBV19	TRBJ2-4	CASTPGQGANIQYF
TRBV20-1	TRBJ2-6	CSARDVLWKQGTYSGANVLTF
TRBV12-3/TRBV12-4	TRBJ1-4	CASSPNRGQGEKLFF